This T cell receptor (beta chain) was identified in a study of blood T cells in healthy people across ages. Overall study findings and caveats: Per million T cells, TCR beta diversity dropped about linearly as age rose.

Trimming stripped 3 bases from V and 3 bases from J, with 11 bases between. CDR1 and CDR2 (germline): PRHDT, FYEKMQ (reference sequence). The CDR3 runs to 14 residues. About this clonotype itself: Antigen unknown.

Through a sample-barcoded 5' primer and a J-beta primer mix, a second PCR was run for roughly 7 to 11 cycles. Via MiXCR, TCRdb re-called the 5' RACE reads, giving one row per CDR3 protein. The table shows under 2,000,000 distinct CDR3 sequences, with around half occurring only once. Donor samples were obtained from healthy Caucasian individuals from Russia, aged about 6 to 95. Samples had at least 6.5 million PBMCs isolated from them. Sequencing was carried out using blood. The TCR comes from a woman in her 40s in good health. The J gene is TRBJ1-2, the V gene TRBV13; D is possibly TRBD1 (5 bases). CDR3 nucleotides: TGTGCCAGCAGCTTCGACAGAACTTACTATGGCTACACCTTC. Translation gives CASSFDRTYYGYTF.